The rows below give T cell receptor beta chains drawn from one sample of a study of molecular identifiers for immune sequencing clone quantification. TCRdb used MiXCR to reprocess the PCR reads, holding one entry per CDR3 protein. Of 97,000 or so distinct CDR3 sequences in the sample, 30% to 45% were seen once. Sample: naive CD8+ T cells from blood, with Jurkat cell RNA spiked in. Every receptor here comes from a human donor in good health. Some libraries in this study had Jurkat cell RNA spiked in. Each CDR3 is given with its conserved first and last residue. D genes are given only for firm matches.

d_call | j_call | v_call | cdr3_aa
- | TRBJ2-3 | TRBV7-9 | CASSSPETGNHGGLVSNTQYF
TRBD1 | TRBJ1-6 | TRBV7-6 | CASSRTGGSPLHF
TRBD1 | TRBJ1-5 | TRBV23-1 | CARVDRVVQPQHF
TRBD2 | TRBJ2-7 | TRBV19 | CASSPTSGSTYEQYF
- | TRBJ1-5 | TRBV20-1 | CSASPQSRSGNQPQHF
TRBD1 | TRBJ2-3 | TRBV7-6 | CASSRRTGEVSDTQYF
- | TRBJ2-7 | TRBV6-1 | CASSERTFGTHEQYF
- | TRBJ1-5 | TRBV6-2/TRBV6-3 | CASSYKGNQPQHF
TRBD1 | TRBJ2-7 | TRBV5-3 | CASSSDRVIPSEQYF
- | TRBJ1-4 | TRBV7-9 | CASSSGEKLFF
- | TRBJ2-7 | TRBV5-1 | CASSLASPSSSYEQYF
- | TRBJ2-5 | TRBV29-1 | CSGEVTLSLEETQYF
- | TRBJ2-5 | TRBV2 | CASTRRPGAQETQYF
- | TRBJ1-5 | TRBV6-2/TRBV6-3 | CASSYSKQGRNQPQHF
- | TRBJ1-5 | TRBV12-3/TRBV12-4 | CASSLRSEYSNQPQHF
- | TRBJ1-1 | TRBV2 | CASSDAVNTEAFF
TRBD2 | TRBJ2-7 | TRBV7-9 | CASRSPGLAASSYEQYF
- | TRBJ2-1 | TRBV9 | CASSVLGANEQFF